This T cell receptor (beta chain) stems from a study of technical replicates of blood from a handful of donors. Germline-derived CDR1 and CDR2 are KGHSH and LQKENI. V was shortened by 8 bases and J by 3 bases, with 11 bases between the two germline ends. The CDR3 spans 13 residues. Using immunoSEQ multiplex PCR, the repertoire was profiled, and TCRdb retains in-frame clones only, with some absent. The sample has roughly 93,000 clones, 90% to 97% seen once. The V and J genes are TRBV18 and TRBJ1-5, with D tentatively TRBD1 (5 bases). Material for sequencing was T cells isolated from PBMCs. This clonotype was sampled from a human donor in good health. CDR3 sequence: CASQAQANQPQHF. In DNA, the CDR3 is TGTGCCAGCCAAGCACAGGCCAATCAGCCCCAGCATTTT.